The rows below give T cell receptor beta chains drawn from one sample of a study of T cells in Graves' hyperthyroidism and ophthalmopathy. TCRdb ran MiXCR on the multiplex PCR reads and lists one entry per CDR3 protein. Here the sample spans fewer than 550,000 distinct CDR3 sequences, more than 15% being singletons. Sequencing used blood. Receptors originate from a woman aged 18-29 years with Graves' hyperthyroidism. The conserved cysteine and the conserved F or W are not part of the CDR3 here. D genes are given only for firm matches.

J,D,V,CDR3
TRBJ2-2,TRBD1,TRBV7-8,ASSLGTGWTGELF
TRBJ2-1,-,TRBV5-1,ASSRRTDYNEQF
TRBJ2-3,-,TRBV3-1,ASSQGPTSTDTQY
TRBJ2-3,TRBD2,TRBV11-2,ASSLRTSGNTDTQY
TRBJ1-2,-,TRBV5-1,ASSLGRNYGYT
TRBJ2-1,-,TRBV29-1,SVDGGRIYNEQF
TRBJ2-2,TRBD1,TRBV6-2/TRBV6-3,ASTLQGRATGELF
TRBJ2-7,TRBD2,TRBV6-2/TRBV6-3,ASSYVLAGLSYEQY
TRBJ2-1,-,TRBV6-2/TRBV6-3,ASSPTRGRDNEQF
TRBJ2-5,TRBD2,TRBV2,ASSATSGRGTQY
TRBJ2-3,-,TRBV24-1,ATESRRTDTQY
TRBJ1-6,-,TRBV12-3/TRBV12-4,ASSQQGFRNSPLH
TRBJ2-7,TRBD2,TRBV20-1,SAINEGLAGGFYEQY
TRBJ1-2,-,TRBV9,ASSGTASYT
TRBJ2-7,TRBD1,TRBV4-1,ASSQAGTGGYEQY
TRBJ2-1,TRBD2,TRBV5-8,ASSPGLEWRNEQF
TRBJ2-3,TRBD1,TRBV29-1,SVQRGLADTQY
TRBJ2-5,TRBD1,TRBV7-2,ASSLGTGIIMETQY
TRBJ1-5,-,TRBV15,ATTRGREGGQPQH
TRBJ1-6,TRBD1,TRBV11-1,ASSQGTGGSPLH
TRBJ2-5,-,TRBV12-3/TRBV12-4,ASSFSTEETQY
TRBJ2-7,TRBD2,TRBV6-5,ASSYSGVAAGGRSYEQY
TRBJ2-1,-,TRBV7-9,ASSSYLDPRGNEQF
TRBJ2-7,-,TRBV6-5,ASSLGRATYEQY
TRBJ2-2,TRBD2,TRBV3-1,ASSQKAGGRTGELF
TRBJ1-2,TRBD1,TRBV29-1,SVSGDRVFGGYT
TRBJ2-7,-,TRBV5-1,ASSFIGDNEQY
TRBJ1-1,-,TRBV5-8,ASSSPWGADTEAF
TRBJ1-1,-,TRBV20-1,SARGTSSQMNTEAF
TRBJ2-1,TRBD2,TRBV27,ASSLSGLASSSYNEQF
TRBJ1-2,-,TRBV28,ASSLAYGYT
TRBJ1-4,-,TRBV19,ASSIWGSGHAATNEKLF
TRBJ1-1,-,TRBV27,ASSLTQNTEAF
TRBJ2-7,-,TRBV6-1,AAMSPGYEQY
TRBJ1-5,TRBD1,TRBV6-8,ASSMTGTGGQPQH
TRBJ1-1,-,TRBV19,ASSRKGGNTEAF
TRBJ2-1,TRBD2,TRBV4-1,ASSQDSLAGALGNEQF
TRBJ2-1,-,TRBV9,ASKDMTDEQF